This TCR beta chain was obtained from a study of shared clonotypes between healthy human individuals. Between the trimmed V and J ends, which lost 4 bases and 4 bases, there was a span of 10 bases. Germline loops: CDR1 SQVTM, CDR2 ANQGSEA. There are 12 residues in the CDR3. Across several immunoSEQ plates, the genomic DNA of each subset was split evenly. It was about 180 ng DNA, about 30,000 T cell genomes, that sorted-subset replicate PCRs used. TCRdb keeps only in-frame clones here, not all; method: immunoSEQ multiplex PCR. The sample holds roughly 1,600,000 clones, approximately 98.5% seen once. Details on this clone: Other DNA sequences in this specimen translate into the identical CDR3.

The chain links TRBV29-1 to TRBJ1-1; D is perhaps TRBD1 (6 bases). This receptor was identified in a man under 40 in good health. The specimen sequenced was naive CD4+ T cells sorted from blood. Subset here: CD45RA+ positively selected. CDR3 coding DNA: TGCAGCGTTGCGAGGGGGGGCACTGAAGCTTTCTTT. It codes for CSVARGGTEAFF. The whole variable domain, filled in from reference TRBV29-1 and TRBJ1-1, reads SAVISQKPSRDICQRGTSLTIQCQVDSQVTMMFWYRQQPGQSLTLIATANQGSEATYESGFVIDKFPISRPNLTFSTLTVSNMSPEDSSIYLCSVARGGTEAFFGQGTRLTVV.